Each of the 24 T cell receptor beta chains below was sequenced from the same sample in a study of blood T cell repertoires in COVID-19. The method was immunoSEQ multiplex PCR; TCRdb's version includes in-frame clones alone and lacks a portion of them. The sample carries around 250,000 clones, approximately 87% recorded once. Specimen: peripheral blood. Every receptor here comes from a human donor in a cohort sampled during active COVID-19.

This chain links TRBV7-2 with TRBJ2-3, with TRBD2 as a possible D gene (6 bases). CDR3 length: 14 amino acids. Looked up from germline, CDR1 is SGHTA and CDR2 is FQGNSA. The V gene lost 2 bases and the J gene lost 1 base, with 7 bases spanning the gap. CDR3 in amino acids: CASSLRRGTDTQYF. The CDR3 bases are TGTGCCAGCAGCTTAAGGAGGGGCACAGATACGCAGTATTTT.

This clone was counted between two and nine times. The chain links TRBV11-2 to TRBJ1-4; D unclear. Trimming removed 5 bases from V and 2 bases from J, with 9 bases in between. Germline assignment: CDR1 SGHAT and CDR2 FQNNGV. The CDR3 covers 14 residues. CDR3 sequence reads: CASSRLRTNEKLFF. The CDR3 DNA sequence: TGTGCCAGCAGCCGCCTTCGGACTAATGAAAAACTGTTTTTT.

V gene TRBV10-3 combines with J gene TRBJ2-3; 10 positions agree with TRBD2. This CDR3 region has 12 residues. In germline, CDR1 is ENHRY, CDR2 SYGVKD. Trimming removed 4 bases from V and 10 bases from J; junction bases left unmatched: 2. In DNA form, the CDR3 reads TGTGCCATCAGTGGGCTAGCGGGAGCGCAGTATTTT. The encoded protein is CAISGLAGAQYF.

This sequence joins TRBV5-1 and TRBJ1-3; 7 bases agree with TRBD1. CDR3 length equals 13 residues. CDR1 and CDR2 from the germline V gene are SGHRS and YFSETQ. J was trimmed by 8 bases and V by 5 bases; bases with no gene match: 7. The CDR3 region has the DNA TGCGCCAGCAGTCCTGAGGGGGCTGACACCATATATTTT. Translation gives CASSPEGADTIYF.

The V call is TRBV7-6, the J call TRBJ1-6, with a tentative D call TRBD1 (5 bases). CDR1 SGHVS and CDR2 FNYEAQ come from the germline V gene. The CDR3 is 17 amino acids. The V end was cut by 1 base, the J end by 3 bases, with 13 bases between. The CDR3 loop reads CASSLERGLNYNSPLHF. CDR3 bases: TGTGCCAGCAGCTTAGAAAGGGGCCTTAACTATAATTCACCCCTCCACTTT. Together with reference TRBV7-6 and TRBJ1-6, the CDR3 gives the full variable domain: GAGVSQSPRYKVTKRGQDVALRCDPISGHVSLYWYRQALGQGPEFLTYFNYEAQQDKSGLPNDRFSAERPEGSISTLTIQRTEQRDSAMYRCASSLERGLNYNSPLHFGNGTRLTVT.

The V gene is TRBV9, the J gene TRBJ1-1; possibly TRBD1 for D (5 bases). Germline V gene sequence: CDR1 SGDLS, CDR2 YYNGEE. The CDR3 is 15 amino acids. Trimming pared 3 bases from V and 1 base from J, leaving 13 bases between. CDR3 sequence reads: CASSESRGGNTEAFF. The DNA of the CDR3 is TGTGCCAGCAGCGAAAGCCGCGGGGGGAACACTGAAGCTTTCTTT.

This clone has only a few counts. The chain couples TRBV2 to TRBJ1-2; 7 bases fit TRBD1. Germline assignment: CDR1 SNHLY and CDR2 FYNNEI. The CDR3 is made up of 14 amino acids. V lost 8 bases and J lost 3; bases outside the gene matches: 9. CDR3 in amino acids: CASRLRDSDYGYTF. CDR3 nucleotides: TGTGCCAGCCGACTGAGGGACAGCGACTATGGCTACACCTTC.

The CDR3: CASSSPDRGATEAFF. CDR3 DNA sequence: TGCGCCAGCAGCTCACCAGACAGGGGGGCGACTGAAGCTTTCTTT. The chain combines TRBV5-1 with TRBJ1-1; TRBD1 matches at 9 bases. This CDR3 is 15 amino acids long. The V segment lost 3 bases and the J segment 5 bases; nucleotides outside the gene matches: 8. Germline V gene sequence: CDR1 SGHRS, CDR2 YFSETQ.

The CDR3 loop reads CAIQGAWGGYTF. The DNA of the CDR3 is TGTGCCATCCAGGGGGCGTGGGGTGGCTACACCTTC. V and J are TRBV28 and TRBJ1-2; 8 bases line up with TRBD1. The CDR3 length is 12 residues. Losses at the gene ends were 10 bases for V and 7 bases for J; bases not matched to a gene: 8. Germline values: CDR1 MDHEN, CDR2 SYDVKM.

The chain is built from TRBV7-9 and TRBJ1-4, with D possibly being TRBD1 (5 bases). The CDR3 runs 13 residues. Trimming cost V 5 bases and J 14 bases, with 18 bases left between them. In germline, CDR1 is SEHNR, CDR2 FQNEAQ (reference sequence). The CDR3 DNA reads as TGTGCCAGCAGCCCGGGACTAATAGGAGGGCTGTTTTTT. Its protein product is CASSPGLIGGLFF.

There are a few counts of this clone. This chain joins TRBV4-3 and TRBJ2-7; D is unclear. Between the trimmed V and J ends, which lost 4 bases and 0 bases, there was a span of 10 bases. The CDR3 sequence is 14 residues long. Per germline, CDR1 LGHNA and CDR2 YSLEER. CDR3 nucleotide sequence: TGCGCCAGCAGCCCCGACATAAGCTCCTACGAGCAGTACTTC. It specifies CASSPDISSYEQYF.

This clone is a singleton in its sample. CDR3 coding DNA: TGTGCCAGCAGCAACGGTTACACAGATACGCAGTATTTT. Its translation is CASSNGYTDTQYF. The V and J genes are TRBV21-1 and TRBJ2-3; the tabulated D call, TRBD2, remains unverified against the DNA. TRBV21-1 is termed a pseudogene. The CDR3 sequence is 13 residues long.

The chain joins TRBV2 to TRBJ1-6; D unresolved. V was cut by 7 bases and J by 9 bases, with 19 bases left in between. There are 15 residues in the CDR3. Germline CDR1 reads SNHLY; CDR2 reads FYNNEI. The CDR3 DNA is TGTGCCAGCAACGTTCGGCCGGGAGCCGCTTCACCCCTCCACTTT. Residues: CASNVRPGAASPLHF.

The chain is built from TRBV6-6 and TRBJ1-2; D gene ambiguous. V was shortened by 0 bases and J by 6 bases, with 8 bases between the two germline ends. Germline CDR1 and CDR2: MNHNY and SVGAGI (reference sequence). The CDR3 runs to 13 residues. For the CDR3, the DNA is TGTGCCAGCAGTTACTCGGAGCGGGATGGCTACACCTTC. This translates into CASSYSERDGYTF.

V is TRBV2 and J is TRBJ2-1; maybe TRBD2 (6 bases). The germline V gene has CDR1 SNHLY and CDR2 FYNNEI. The CDR3 runs 15 residues. Trimming pared 6 bases from V and 6 bases from J, leaving 18 bases between. The CDR3 region has the DNA TGTGCCAGCAGGGCAGATAGCGGCCCCTCCAATGAGCAGTTCTTC. It yields the protein CASRADSGPSNEQFF.

The chain uses TRBV2 and TRBJ2-2; TRBD1 agrees at 8 bases. Germline lookup yields CDR1 SNHLY and CDR2 FYNNEI. The CDR3 runs 15 residues. V was pared by 10 bases and J by 5 bases, with 12 bases of the junction left unmatched. The CDR3 is CAIKKTGVGTGELFF. The CDR3 DNA follows: TGTGCCATCAAGAAGACAGGGGTTGGGACCGGGGAGCTGTTTTTT.

This clone has just a few counts. The rearrangement joins TRBV7-9 to TRBJ1-3, with TRBD1 as a possible D gene (5 bases). V lost 4 bases and J lost 0, with 16 bases in between. In germline, CDR1 is SEHNR, CDR2 FQNEAQ (reference sequence). This CDR3 is built from 17 residues. The DNA for the CDR3 is TGTGCCAGCAGCTCACCGGGACTCCGGAGCTCTGGAAACACCATATATTTT. Translation: CASSSPGLRSSGNTIYF. Complete variable domain (other parts from reference TRBV7-9 and TRBJ1-3): DTGVSQNPRHKITKRGQNVTFRCDPISEHNRLYWYRQTLGQGPEFLTYFQNEAQLEKSRLLSDRFSAERPKGSFSTLEIQRTEQGDSAMYLCASSSPGLRSSGNTIYFGEGSWLTVV.

To note about this clone: An end of the junction differs from the germline gene, which may be a read error. The chain links TRBV7-7 to TRBJ2-5; the D gene is possibly TRBD2 (5 bases). CDR1 and CDR2 (germline): SSHAT, FNYEAQ (reference sequence). The length of the CDR3 is 14 residues. In nucleotides, the CDR3 is TGTGCTAGCAGCTCGAGGGTGGTAGGAGAGACCCAGTACTTC. Protein product: CASSSRVVGETQYF.

V usage is TRBV7-3 and J usage is TRBJ1-6; 8 nucleotides align to TRBD1. With V trimmed by 5 bases and J by 7 bases, 7 bases remained unmatched. This CDR3 has 15 residues. Germline CDR1 and CDR2: SGHTA and FQGTGA. CDR3 residues: CASSVGQGANSPLHF. The CDR3 DNA reads as TGTGCCAGCAGCGTCGGACAGGGTGCGAATTCACCCCTCCACTTT.

The CDR3 spells CASRRGQGLGDTQYF. CDR3 coding DNA: TGTGCCAGTAGGAGAGGACAGGGGCTAGGAGATACGCAGTATTTT. The chain links TRBV19 to TRBJ2-3; 9 nucleotides match TRBD1. Germline V gives CDR1 LNHDA, CDR2 SQIVND (reference sequence). This CDR3 comprises 15 residues. The J segment lost 5 bases and the V segment lost 6 bases, leaving 9 bases of the junction unmatched.

CDR3 coding DNA: TGTGCCAGCAGCTTGTTCGGGAGTATCAACGAGCAGTACTTC. Protein: CASSLFGSINEQYF. The gene calls are TRBV5-4 and TRBJ2-7; D perhaps matches TRBD2 (6 bases). From germline, CDR1 is SGHNT and CDR2 YYREEE (reference sequence). Trimming removed 1 base at V and 5 bases at J, with 13 bases between. The CDR3 runs to 14 residues.

The CDR3 coding sequence is TGCAGCGTTGGGCCGGGTTCTTCGAACACCGGGGAGCTGTTTTTT. It yields the protein CSVGPGSSNTGELFF. The chain uses TRBV29-1 and TRBJ2-2, with D hard to call. CDR3 length equals 15 residues. Deletions cut 4 bases from V and 0 bases from J, with 12 bases between. CDR1 SQVTM and CDR2 ANQGSEA come from the germline V gene.

The rearrangement links TRBV3-1 (or the pseudogene TRBV3-2) to TRBJ2-3; 8 nucleotides align to TRBD2. V lost 1 base, J lost 6 bases, and 12 bases stayed unmatched. This CDR3 is built from 17 residues. The germline V gene encodes CDR1 LGHDT and CDR2 YNNKEL (reference sequence). CDR3 amino acids: CASSQVGLAGAADTQYF. CDR3 coding DNA: TGTGCCAGCAGCCAAGTCGGGCTAGCGGGTGCAGCCGATACGCAGTATTTT.

This chain connects TRBV6-5 to TRBJ1-5; tentative D call: TRBD1 (5 bases). The CDR3 runs 14 residues. V was cut by 4 bases and J by 1 base, with 8 bases left in between. The germline gives CDR1 MNHEY, CDR2 SVGAGI. The CDR3 sequence: CASSFRESNQPQHF. CDR3 DNA sequence: TGTGCCAGCAGTTTCAGGGAAAGCAATCAGCCCCAGCATTTT.